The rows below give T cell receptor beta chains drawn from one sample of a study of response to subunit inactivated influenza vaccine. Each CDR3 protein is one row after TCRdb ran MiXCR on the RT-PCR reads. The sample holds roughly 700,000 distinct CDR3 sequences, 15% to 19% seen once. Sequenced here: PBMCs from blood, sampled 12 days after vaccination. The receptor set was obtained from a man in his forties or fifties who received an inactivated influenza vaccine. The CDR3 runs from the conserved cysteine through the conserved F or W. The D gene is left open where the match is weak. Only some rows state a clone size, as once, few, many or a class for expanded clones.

TGCAGTGCTAGTTCGAGCGGAGCGCCCTACGAGCAGTACTTC | CSASSSGAPYEQYF | - | TRBV20-1 | few | TRBJ2-7
TGCAGTGCTAGAGACCCAAAACGACAGACGATATATAATTCACCCCTCCACTTT | CSARDPKRQTIYNSPLHF | - | TRBV20-1 | few | TRBJ1-6
TGTGCCAGCAGTTACTCGACAAGACTGAACACTGAAGCTTTCTTT | CASSYSTRLNTEAFF | - | TRBV6-5 | - | TRBJ1-1
TGTGCCAGCAGTCCGTCGACAGGCTTGAACACTGAAGCTTTCTTT | CASSPSTGLNTEAFF | - | TRBV27 | few | TRBJ1-1
TGTGCCAGCAGTACACCTCTTGGGGATACGCAGTATTTT | CASSTPLGDTQYF | - | TRBV28 | few | TRBJ2-3
TGTGCCAGCAGCTCACAGACTAAATCACCCCTCCACTTT | CASSSQTKSPLHF | - | TRBV7-2 | - | TRBJ1-6
TGTGCCAGCAGTTTCCCGGGACAGGGGTTGGAGTTCTTC | CASSFPGQGLEFF | TRBD1 | TRBV28 | - | TRBJ2-1
TGCAGCGCAGAGCCTATGGTAGCGGGACCGGACTACTCCTACAATGAGCAGTTCTTC | CSAEPMVAGPDYSYNEQFF | TRBD2 | TRBV29-1 | few | TRBJ2-1
TGTGCCAGCTCACCACGGGTCGGACGGGAGGGGAACAATGAGCAGTTCTTC | CASSPRVGREGNNEQFF | TRBD2 | TRBV18 | - | TRBJ2-1
TGTGCCAGCAGGACTAGCGGAGAGACAGATACGCAGTATTTT | CASRTSGETDTQYF | TRBD2 | TRBV12-3/TRBV12-4 | - | TRBJ2-3
TGTGCCAGCAGTTCCCCCTCCACGGGGTATGGCTACACCTTC | CASSSPSTGYGYTF | - | TRBV6-2/TRBV6-3 | few | TRBJ1-2
TGTGCCAGCAGTGATTTGGCCAGGAACACTGAAGCTTTCTTT | CASSDLARNTEAFF | - | TRBV2 | - | TRBJ1-1
TGTGCCAGCAGTTTTGACGGGCGGCTAGCGAACACCGGGGAGCTGTTTTTT | CASSFDGRLANTGELFF | - | TRBV12-3/TRBV12-4 | - | TRBJ2-2
TGTGCCATCAGTGAGACCGGGACTGGTAATCAGCCCCAGCATTTT | CAISETGTGNQPQHF | - | TRBV10-3 | - | TRBJ1-5
TGTGCCAGCAGCTTTGGTGACTTATACGAGCAGTACTTC | CASSFGDLYEQYF | - | TRBV5-5 | - | TRBJ2-7
TGTGCCAGCAGCTTGGATAGGGCCAACGTCCTGACTTTC | CASSLDRANVLTF | - | TRBV7-2 | - | TRBJ2-6
TGTGCCAGCAGCCCCGAGGGCGGGGAGCTGTTTTTT | CASSPEGGELFF | - | TRBV4-2 | - | TRBJ2-2
TGCAGTGCTAGAGATCCGTCGGGAGGCGTAGATACGCAGTATTTT | CSARDPSGGVDTQYF | TRBD2 | TRBV20-1 | many | TRBJ2-3
TGCGCCAGCAGCTTAAATAGCGGGGGGCCTTACAATGAGCAGTTCTTC | CASSLNSGGPYNEQFF | TRBD2 | TRBV5-1 | - | TRBJ2-1
TGTGCCACCAGCAGACTTCGTCCCGCCTTCGTCCAGGCGCCCTTGAACACTGAAGCTTTCTTT | CATSRLRPAFVQAPLNTEAFF | - | TRBV15 | - | TRBJ1-1
TGTGCCAGCAGTCCATGGACAGCGTCTAATTCACCCCTCCACTTT | CASSPWTASNSPLHF | - | TRBV6-1 | - | TRBJ1-6
TGCAGTGCTCCTGGCGCGGGTGTTTATGGCTACACCTTC | CSAPGAGVYGYTF | - | TRBV20-1 | - | TRBJ1-2